One sample yielded the 28 T cell receptor beta chains listed below, sequenced in a study of cytomegalovirus exposure and HLA in healthy donors. The PCR contained 60 Vbeta and 13 Jbeta primers. The repertoire was sequenced with immunoSEQ multiplex PCR; TCRdb's copy has only in-frame clones and lacks some. The sample records roughly 130,000 clones, 65% to 75% being singletons. Sequenced: PBMCs. The receptors were gathered from a woman in her forties or fifties in good health and CMV-seropositive.

J is TRBJ2-7 and V is TRBV2; 9 bases map to TRBD2. The CDR3 runs to 15 residues. Germline CDR1 and CDR2: SNHLY and FYNNEI. Trimming removed 6 bases from V and 5 bases from J; junction bases left unmatched: 11. In DNA, the CDR3 is TGTGCCAGCAGCGGCAGCGGGGGGAGATCCGACGAGCAGTACTTC. Protein sequence: CASSGSGGRSDEQYF. The variable domain in full, completed from reference TRBV2 and TRBJ2-7, reads EPEVTQTPSHQVTQMGQEVILRCVPISNHLYFYWYRQILGQKVEFLVSFYNNEISEKSEIFDDQFSVERPDGSNFTLKIRSTKLEDSAMYFCASSGSGGRSDEQYFGPGTRLTVT.

The genes are TRBV6-1 and TRBJ2-1, with 9 bases lining up with TRBD2. Germline assignment: CDR1 MNHNS and CDR2 SASEGT. The CDR3 sequence is 15 residues long. Trimming removed 5 bases from V and 7 bases from J; junction bases left unmatched: 9. The CDR3 sequence is CASSSGSGGSNEQFF. In DNA form, the CDR3 reads TGTGCCAGCAGTAGTGGTAGCGGGGGCTCAAATGAGCAGTTCTTC.

CDR3 DNA: TGTGCCAGCAGCCAAGTGTCTCAGCGGGGGGGCGCAGATACGCAGTATTTT. The encoded protein is CASSQVSQRGGADTQYF. V is TRBV4-2 and J is TRBJ2-3; TRBD2 agrees at 10 bases. This CDR3 has 17 residues. After removal of 1 base from V and 4 bases from J, the junction contained 8 bases not matched to a gene. From germline, CDR1 is LGHNA and CDR2 YNFKEQ.

The chain employs TRBV30 and TRBJ1-5; D unresolved. Germline CDR1 GTSNPN, CDR2 SVGIG (reference sequence). This CDR3 has 14 residues. The V end was cut by 0 bases, the J end by 3 bases, with 9 bases between. The CDR3 here is CAWSVTAANQPQHF. The CDR3 bases are TGTGCCTGGAGTGTAACCGCGGCCAATCAGCCCCAGCATTTT.

This clone was seen only once. The chain has TRBV7-9 and TRBJ2-5; 11 bases align to TRBD2. Germline lookup yields CDR1 SEHNR and CDR2 FQNEAQ (reference sequence). CDR3 size: 17 residues. Losses at the gene ends were 2 bases for V and 3 bases for J; bases not matched to a gene: 8. The CDR3 bases are TGTGCCAGCAGCTTAATGGCGCTAGCGGGGGGCAAAGAGACCCAGTACTTC. It codes for CASSLMALAGGKETQYF.

The chain combines TRBV11-2 with TRBJ2-5; 9 nucleotides align to TRBD2. V shed 1 base, J shed 6 bases, and the junction held 6 bases outside the gene matches. The length of the CDR3 is 15 residues. Germline V gene lookup returns CDR1 SGHAT and CDR2 FQNNGV. The CDR3 DNA is TGTGCCAGCAGCTTAGTCCCAGCGGGGGGAAAGACCCAGTACTTC. It translates to CASSLVPAGGKTQYF.

This clone has only one observation. The chain carries TRBV19 and TRBJ2-3, with TRBD2 matching over 7 bases. This CDR3 region has 13 residues. V lost 5 bases, J lost 6 bases, and 5 bases stayed unmatched. The germline CDR1 and CDR2 sequences are LNHDA and SQIVND (reference sequence). The CDR3 region is CASSPGEGDTQYF. For the CDR3, the DNA is TGTGCCAGTAGTCCCGGGGAGGGGGATACGCAGTATTTT. Drawing the rest from reference TRBV19 and TRBJ2-3, the complete variable domain is DGGITQSPKYLFRKEGQNVTLSCEQNLNHDAMYWYRQDPGQGLRLIYYSQIVNDFQKGDIAEGYSVSREKKESFPLTVTSAQKNPTAFYLCASSPGEGDTQYFGPGTRLTVL.

This chain links TRBV5-1 with TRBJ2-5; the D gene is possibly TRBD1 (5 bases). Germline assignment: CDR1 SGHRS and CDR2 YFSETQ. Trimming stripped 2 bases from V and 6 bases from J, with 17 bases between. This CDR3 is built from 15 residues. CDR3 DNA sequence: TGCGCCAGCAGCTTTACGACAGACCCTCTGAAGACCCAGTACTTC. This translates into CASSFTTDPLKTQYF.

This clone has only one observation. This chain links TRBV7-6 with TRBJ1-1, with D tentatively TRBD1 (5 bases). The ends were cut back, 5 bases at V and 5 bases at J, with 9 bases in the middle. CDR1 SGHVS and CDR2 FNYEAQ come from the germline V gene. The CDR3 totals 12 residues. The CDR3 loop reads CASSIRQTEAFF. Written as DNA, the CDR3 is TGTGCCAGCAGCATTCGACAGACTGAAGCTTTCTTT.

This clone is a singleton in its sample. The chain carries TRBV6-6 and TRBJ2-5, with 9 bases lining up with TRBD2. J gave up 1 base and V 6 bases, and 9 bases lay outside the gene matches. Looked up from germline, CDR1 is MNHNY and CDR2 is SVGAGI (reference sequence). CDR3 size: 16 residues. CDR3 DNA sequence: TGTGCCAGCAGCCCTCAGGAGCGGGGGGTCCAAGAGACCCAGTACTTC. Amino acid sequence: CASSPQERGVQETQYF.

The J gene is TRBJ2-3, the V gene TRBV7-9; 12 nucleotides match TRBD2. Germline V gene data show CDR1 as SEHNR and CDR2 as FQNEAQ (reference sequence). The CDR3 totals 16 residues. The V segment lost 1 base and the J segment 9 bases; nucleotides outside the gene matches: 8. The CDR3 sequence: CASSLDLAGGRGTQYF. CDR3 DNA sequence: TGTGCCAGCAGCTTAGATCTAGCGGGGGGGCGCGGGACGCAGTATTTT.

This rearrangement joins TRBV10-3 to TRBJ1-5; D remains unclear. Germline V lookup: CDR1 ENHRY, CDR2 SYGVKD. V was trimmed by 2 bases and J by 2 bases, leaving 7 bases between them. This CDR3 is 14 amino acids long. In nucleotides, the CDR3 is TGTGCCATCAGTGAGCAGAGGGGCAATCAGCCCCAGCATTTT. Translating it yields CAISEQRGNQPQHF.

V is TRBV11-3 and J is TRBJ2-7; 9 bases line up with TRBD1. Germline loops: CDR1 SGHNT, CDR2 YENEEA. J lost 3 bases, V lost 4 bases, and 7 bases had no gene match. CDR3 length: 15 amino acids. CDR3 residues: CASSSTGGRNYEQYF. DNA of the CDR3: TGTGCCAGCAGCTCCACAGGGGGCCGAAACTACGAGCAGTACTTC.

This sequence joins TRBV7-9 and TRBJ2-1; D may be TRBD1 (6 bases). V was trimmed by 0 bases and J by 10 bases, leaving 7 bases between them. This CDR3 has 12 residues. Germline-derived CDR1 and CDR2 are SEHNR and FQNEAQ (reference sequence). CDR3 in DNA: TGTGCCAGCAGCTTAGCCAGGGGAGAGCAGTTCTTC. The encoded protein is CASSLARGEQFF.

The chain carries TRBV6-6 and TRBJ2-7; 8 positions match TRBD1. Germline CDR1 and CDR2: MNHNY and SVGAGI (reference sequence). This CDR3 is built from 16 residues. J gave up 2 bases and V 4 bases, and 10 bases lay outside the gene matches. CDR3 DNA sequence: TGTGCCAGCAGTTCCCCATCGACAGGGGTAACCTACGAGCAGTACTTC. This sequence encodes CASSSPSTGVTYEQYF.

To note about this clone: Its ends do not fully match the called genes, so a read error is possible. The J gene is TRBJ1-4, the V gene TRBV5-1; a possible D gene is TRBD1 (6 bases). CDR1 SGHRS and CDR2 YFSETQ come from the germline V gene. The CDR3 runs 15 residues. DNA for the CDR3: TGCCCCAGCAGCTTGGGGGGCAGGTCCAACGAAAAACTGTTTTTT. The encoded protein is CPSSLGGRSNEKLFF.

This clone has only a few counts. This chain joins TRBV25-1 and TRBJ1-4; possible D gene TRBD1, 5 bases. The CDR3 is 14 amino acids. Germline loops: CDR1 MGHDK, CDR2 SYGVNS. Deletions cut 4 bases from V and 7 bases from J, with 13 bases between. The DNA of the CDR3 is TGTGCCAGCAGTGTACCTGGGGGAGGTGAAAAACTGTTTTTT. Amino acid sequence: CASSVPGGGEKLFF. Full variable domain (outside the CDR3, taken from reference TRBV25-1 and TRBJ1-4): EADIYQTPRYLVIGTGKKITLECSQTMGHDKMYWYQQDPGMELHLIHYSYGVNSTEKGDLSSESTVSRIRTEHFPLTLESARPSHTSQYLCASSVPGGGEKLFFGSGTQLSVL.

This chain connects TRBV7-8 to TRBJ2-5; D perhaps matches TRBD2 (6 bases). The CDR3 runs 14 residues. Germline loops: CDR1 SGHVS, CDR2 FQNEAQ. The V end was cut by 2 bases, the J end by 5 bases, with 12 bases between. In DNA form, the CDR3 reads TGTGCCAGCAGCTTACAAGCGGGTCTGGAGACCCAGTACTTC. This codes for CASSLQAGLETQYF.

The chain carries TRBV6-1 and TRBJ1-5; no clear D gene. CDR1 is MNHNS and CDR2 is SASEGT in the germline V gene. CDR3 length: 13 amino acids. Trimming took off 5 bases at V and 4 bases at J, with 9 bases between the two ends. In DNA, the CDR3 is TGTGCCAGCAGTACCCCCGGGAATCAGCCCCAGCATTTT. Amino acid sequence: CASSTPGNQPQHF.

The J gene is TRBJ2-1, the V gene TRBV5-1, with 8 positions matching TRBD2. The germline gives CDR1 SGHRS, CDR2 YFSETQ. V trimming: 7 bases; J trimming: 6 bases; junction bases outside the gene matches: 6. This CDR3 is built from 13 residues. This CDR3 reads CASVGGGVNEQFF. CDR3 DNA sequence: TGCGCCAGCGTCGGGGGGGGAGTCAATGAGCAGTTCTTC.

The V gene is TRBV25-1, the J gene TRBJ1-4; 8 positions match TRBD1. Germline CDR1 MGHDK, CDR2 SYGVNS. This CDR3 has 14 amino acids. Germline trimming cut 6 bases from V and 8 bases from J; bases unmatched to any gene: 8. CDR3 region: CASREDRGGEKLFF. As DNA, the CDR3 is TGTGCCAGCAGGGAAGACAGGGGAGGCGAAAAACTGTTTTTT.

The V call is TRBV7-9, the J call TRBJ1-5, with D tentatively TRBD1 (5 bases). The V gene's germline CDR1 is SEHNR and CDR2 FQNEAQ (reference sequence). The CDR3 has 14 amino acids. The V end was cut by 3 bases, the J end by 5 bases, with 11 bases between. CDR3 DNA sequence: TGTGCCAGCAGCTTTCAGGGTCGGGATCAGCCCCAGCATTTT. Its translation is CASSFQGRDQPQHF.

The chain uses TRBV7-2 and TRBJ1-5; 7 bases are shared with TRBD1. Trimming cost V 5 bases and J 3 bases; bases outside gene matches: 4. CDR1 is SGHTA and CDR2 is FQGNSA in the germline V gene. The CDR3 extends over 14 amino acids. In DNA form, the CDR3 reads TGTGCCAGCAGCATACAGGGGTTCAATCAGCCCCAGCATTTT. As protein: CASSIQGFNQPQHF.

This chain joins TRBV7-8 and TRBJ2-5; 7 positions agree with TRBD1. Judging by the DNA end, TRBJ2-7 fits better; the J call may be wrong. Germline CDR1 and CDR2: SGHVS and FQNEAQ. The CDR3 has 14 residues. The CDR3 region is CASSSQGIPNEQYF. CDR3 nucleotide sequence: TGTGCCAGCAGTTCACAGGGGATCCCCAACGAGCAGTACTTC.

V usage is TRBV20-1 and J usage is TRBJ1-1; the D is unclear. This CDR3 is built from 11 residues. Germline V lookup: CDR1 DFQATT, CDR2 SNEGSKA (reference sequence). The V end was cut by 4 bases, the J end by 6 bases, with 9 bases between. CDR3 loop: CSATTLAEAFF. CDR3 nucleotides: TGCAGTGCTACGACTTTGGCTGAAGCTTTCTTT.

The V gene is TRBV7-2, the J gene TRBJ2-1; D may be TRBD2 (6 bases). Germline V gene lookup returns CDR1 SGHTA and CDR2 FQGNSA. V gave up 2 bases and J gave up 10 bases, with 12 bases separating them. The CDR3 consists of 13 residues. The CDR3 reads CASSLQGGVEQFF. CDR3 nucleotides: TGTGCCAGCAGCTTACAGGGCGGGGTGGAGCAGTTCTTC. Based on the CDR3 plus reference TRBV7-2 and TRBJ2-1, the full variable domain is GAGVSQSPSNKVTEKGKDVELRCDPISGHTALYWYRQSLGQGLEFLIYFQGNSAPDKSGLPSDRFSAERTGGSVSTLTIQRTQQEDSAVYLCASSLQGGVEQFFGPGTRLTVL.

This sequence joins TRBV25-1 and TRBJ2-7; 7 nucleotides line up with TRBD2. V shed 2 bases and J 3 bases; nucleotides not matched to a gene: 7. Germline CDR1 and CDR2: MGHDK and SYGVNS. The CDR3 has 15 residues. The CDR3 reads CASSERGGGFYEQYF. For the CDR3, the DNA is TGTGCCAGCAGTGAAAGGGGCGGGGGATTCTACGAGCAGTACTTC.

This clone was observed a single time. CDR3 DNA sequence: TGTGCCAGCAGCCCCCCAAGGGGGCGGGGGGGGATTTACAATGAGCAGTTCTTC. Its translation: CASSPPRGRGGIYNEQFF. This chain connects TRBV9 to TRBJ2-1; 9 bases fit TRBD2. The ends lost 4 bases at V and 4 bases at J; junction bases unmatched: 15. The length of the CDR3 is 18 residues. Germline V lookup: CDR1 SGDLS, CDR2 YYNGEE.